The TCR beta chain under discussion was sequenced for a study of shared clonotypes between healthy human individuals. Germline V lookup: CDR1 KGHSH, CDR2 LQKENI. CDR3 length equals 15 residues. Trimming cost V 2 bases and J 3 bases, with 10 bases left between them. Study-wide findings and caveats: Enrolling few donors narrowed the genetic and exposure-history diversity that was represented. Blood was the only sampled material, and tissue repertoires likely differ.

This clone has a single count. Its antigen is unknown. The data were produced by immunoSEQ multiplex PCR, yet TCRdb's version contains in-frame clones alone and is incomplete. The table lists millions of clones, about 92% of them singletons, with roughly 0.36% in the top ten. The donors, healthy adults who were HIV-negative, had experienced no recent acute infections or vaccinations. The specimen was naive CD4+ T cells from PBMCs. Subset specified: CD45RA+ positively selected. The rearrangement joins TRBV18 to TRBJ2-2, with a tentative D call TRBD1 (5 bases). This receptor was taken from a man younger than 30 in good health. Some clones in this sample may be carry-over from other donors' samples. CDR3 sequence (DNA): TGTGCCAGCTCACCATACAGGATCGACACCGGGGAGCTGTTTTTT. This encodes CASSPYRIDTGELFF.